The clone carrying this T cell receptor (beta chain) was detected only a few times. Its antigen is unknown. CDR3 length equals 14 residues. Deletions cut 2 bases from V and 14 bases from J, with 21 bases between. CDR1 and CDR2 from the germline V gene are KGHSH and LQKENI. These data originate in a study of cytomegalovirus exposure and HLA in healthy donors. The PCR employed 60 Vbeta primers together with 13 Jbeta primers. Produced via immunoSEQ multiplex PCR; TCRdb's table is partial and in-frame only. Of 150,000 or so clones in the sample, 78% were seen once. The study, taken as a whole, reports: The presence/absence work took it that sequencing depth was about the same across donors. In vitro work confirmed that three CMV-associated chains recognize CMV antigens.

The V and J genes are TRBV18 and TRBJ1-1, with D possibly matching TRBD1 (6 bases). Sequencing used PBMCs. This TCR was recovered from a woman in her 40s in good health and CMV-seronegative. The CDR3 protein is CASSPRTERTGLFF. The CDR3 DNA reads TGTGCCAGCTCACCAAGGACAGAGAGAACAGGGCTCTTCTTT. Looking up the rest from reference TRBV18 and TRBJ1-1 gives the full variable domain: NAGVMQNPRHLVRRRGQEARLRCSPMKGHSHVYWYRQLPEEGLKFMVYLQKENIIDESGMPKERFSAEFPKEGPSILRIQQVVRGDSAAYFCASSPRTERTGLFFGQGTRLTVV.